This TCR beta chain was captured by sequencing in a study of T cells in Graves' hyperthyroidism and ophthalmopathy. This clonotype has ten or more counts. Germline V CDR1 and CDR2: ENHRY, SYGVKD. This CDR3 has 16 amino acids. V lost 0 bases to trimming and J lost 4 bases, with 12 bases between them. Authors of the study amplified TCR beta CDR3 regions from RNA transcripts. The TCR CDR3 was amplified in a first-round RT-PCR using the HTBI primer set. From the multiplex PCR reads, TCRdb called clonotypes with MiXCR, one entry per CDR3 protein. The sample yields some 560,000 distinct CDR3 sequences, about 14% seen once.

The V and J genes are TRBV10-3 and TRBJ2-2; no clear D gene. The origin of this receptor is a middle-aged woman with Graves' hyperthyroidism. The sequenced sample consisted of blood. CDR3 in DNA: TGTGCCATCAGTGAGTCACATACAGCCTCCACCGGGGAGCTGTTTTTT. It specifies CAISESHTASTGELFF.